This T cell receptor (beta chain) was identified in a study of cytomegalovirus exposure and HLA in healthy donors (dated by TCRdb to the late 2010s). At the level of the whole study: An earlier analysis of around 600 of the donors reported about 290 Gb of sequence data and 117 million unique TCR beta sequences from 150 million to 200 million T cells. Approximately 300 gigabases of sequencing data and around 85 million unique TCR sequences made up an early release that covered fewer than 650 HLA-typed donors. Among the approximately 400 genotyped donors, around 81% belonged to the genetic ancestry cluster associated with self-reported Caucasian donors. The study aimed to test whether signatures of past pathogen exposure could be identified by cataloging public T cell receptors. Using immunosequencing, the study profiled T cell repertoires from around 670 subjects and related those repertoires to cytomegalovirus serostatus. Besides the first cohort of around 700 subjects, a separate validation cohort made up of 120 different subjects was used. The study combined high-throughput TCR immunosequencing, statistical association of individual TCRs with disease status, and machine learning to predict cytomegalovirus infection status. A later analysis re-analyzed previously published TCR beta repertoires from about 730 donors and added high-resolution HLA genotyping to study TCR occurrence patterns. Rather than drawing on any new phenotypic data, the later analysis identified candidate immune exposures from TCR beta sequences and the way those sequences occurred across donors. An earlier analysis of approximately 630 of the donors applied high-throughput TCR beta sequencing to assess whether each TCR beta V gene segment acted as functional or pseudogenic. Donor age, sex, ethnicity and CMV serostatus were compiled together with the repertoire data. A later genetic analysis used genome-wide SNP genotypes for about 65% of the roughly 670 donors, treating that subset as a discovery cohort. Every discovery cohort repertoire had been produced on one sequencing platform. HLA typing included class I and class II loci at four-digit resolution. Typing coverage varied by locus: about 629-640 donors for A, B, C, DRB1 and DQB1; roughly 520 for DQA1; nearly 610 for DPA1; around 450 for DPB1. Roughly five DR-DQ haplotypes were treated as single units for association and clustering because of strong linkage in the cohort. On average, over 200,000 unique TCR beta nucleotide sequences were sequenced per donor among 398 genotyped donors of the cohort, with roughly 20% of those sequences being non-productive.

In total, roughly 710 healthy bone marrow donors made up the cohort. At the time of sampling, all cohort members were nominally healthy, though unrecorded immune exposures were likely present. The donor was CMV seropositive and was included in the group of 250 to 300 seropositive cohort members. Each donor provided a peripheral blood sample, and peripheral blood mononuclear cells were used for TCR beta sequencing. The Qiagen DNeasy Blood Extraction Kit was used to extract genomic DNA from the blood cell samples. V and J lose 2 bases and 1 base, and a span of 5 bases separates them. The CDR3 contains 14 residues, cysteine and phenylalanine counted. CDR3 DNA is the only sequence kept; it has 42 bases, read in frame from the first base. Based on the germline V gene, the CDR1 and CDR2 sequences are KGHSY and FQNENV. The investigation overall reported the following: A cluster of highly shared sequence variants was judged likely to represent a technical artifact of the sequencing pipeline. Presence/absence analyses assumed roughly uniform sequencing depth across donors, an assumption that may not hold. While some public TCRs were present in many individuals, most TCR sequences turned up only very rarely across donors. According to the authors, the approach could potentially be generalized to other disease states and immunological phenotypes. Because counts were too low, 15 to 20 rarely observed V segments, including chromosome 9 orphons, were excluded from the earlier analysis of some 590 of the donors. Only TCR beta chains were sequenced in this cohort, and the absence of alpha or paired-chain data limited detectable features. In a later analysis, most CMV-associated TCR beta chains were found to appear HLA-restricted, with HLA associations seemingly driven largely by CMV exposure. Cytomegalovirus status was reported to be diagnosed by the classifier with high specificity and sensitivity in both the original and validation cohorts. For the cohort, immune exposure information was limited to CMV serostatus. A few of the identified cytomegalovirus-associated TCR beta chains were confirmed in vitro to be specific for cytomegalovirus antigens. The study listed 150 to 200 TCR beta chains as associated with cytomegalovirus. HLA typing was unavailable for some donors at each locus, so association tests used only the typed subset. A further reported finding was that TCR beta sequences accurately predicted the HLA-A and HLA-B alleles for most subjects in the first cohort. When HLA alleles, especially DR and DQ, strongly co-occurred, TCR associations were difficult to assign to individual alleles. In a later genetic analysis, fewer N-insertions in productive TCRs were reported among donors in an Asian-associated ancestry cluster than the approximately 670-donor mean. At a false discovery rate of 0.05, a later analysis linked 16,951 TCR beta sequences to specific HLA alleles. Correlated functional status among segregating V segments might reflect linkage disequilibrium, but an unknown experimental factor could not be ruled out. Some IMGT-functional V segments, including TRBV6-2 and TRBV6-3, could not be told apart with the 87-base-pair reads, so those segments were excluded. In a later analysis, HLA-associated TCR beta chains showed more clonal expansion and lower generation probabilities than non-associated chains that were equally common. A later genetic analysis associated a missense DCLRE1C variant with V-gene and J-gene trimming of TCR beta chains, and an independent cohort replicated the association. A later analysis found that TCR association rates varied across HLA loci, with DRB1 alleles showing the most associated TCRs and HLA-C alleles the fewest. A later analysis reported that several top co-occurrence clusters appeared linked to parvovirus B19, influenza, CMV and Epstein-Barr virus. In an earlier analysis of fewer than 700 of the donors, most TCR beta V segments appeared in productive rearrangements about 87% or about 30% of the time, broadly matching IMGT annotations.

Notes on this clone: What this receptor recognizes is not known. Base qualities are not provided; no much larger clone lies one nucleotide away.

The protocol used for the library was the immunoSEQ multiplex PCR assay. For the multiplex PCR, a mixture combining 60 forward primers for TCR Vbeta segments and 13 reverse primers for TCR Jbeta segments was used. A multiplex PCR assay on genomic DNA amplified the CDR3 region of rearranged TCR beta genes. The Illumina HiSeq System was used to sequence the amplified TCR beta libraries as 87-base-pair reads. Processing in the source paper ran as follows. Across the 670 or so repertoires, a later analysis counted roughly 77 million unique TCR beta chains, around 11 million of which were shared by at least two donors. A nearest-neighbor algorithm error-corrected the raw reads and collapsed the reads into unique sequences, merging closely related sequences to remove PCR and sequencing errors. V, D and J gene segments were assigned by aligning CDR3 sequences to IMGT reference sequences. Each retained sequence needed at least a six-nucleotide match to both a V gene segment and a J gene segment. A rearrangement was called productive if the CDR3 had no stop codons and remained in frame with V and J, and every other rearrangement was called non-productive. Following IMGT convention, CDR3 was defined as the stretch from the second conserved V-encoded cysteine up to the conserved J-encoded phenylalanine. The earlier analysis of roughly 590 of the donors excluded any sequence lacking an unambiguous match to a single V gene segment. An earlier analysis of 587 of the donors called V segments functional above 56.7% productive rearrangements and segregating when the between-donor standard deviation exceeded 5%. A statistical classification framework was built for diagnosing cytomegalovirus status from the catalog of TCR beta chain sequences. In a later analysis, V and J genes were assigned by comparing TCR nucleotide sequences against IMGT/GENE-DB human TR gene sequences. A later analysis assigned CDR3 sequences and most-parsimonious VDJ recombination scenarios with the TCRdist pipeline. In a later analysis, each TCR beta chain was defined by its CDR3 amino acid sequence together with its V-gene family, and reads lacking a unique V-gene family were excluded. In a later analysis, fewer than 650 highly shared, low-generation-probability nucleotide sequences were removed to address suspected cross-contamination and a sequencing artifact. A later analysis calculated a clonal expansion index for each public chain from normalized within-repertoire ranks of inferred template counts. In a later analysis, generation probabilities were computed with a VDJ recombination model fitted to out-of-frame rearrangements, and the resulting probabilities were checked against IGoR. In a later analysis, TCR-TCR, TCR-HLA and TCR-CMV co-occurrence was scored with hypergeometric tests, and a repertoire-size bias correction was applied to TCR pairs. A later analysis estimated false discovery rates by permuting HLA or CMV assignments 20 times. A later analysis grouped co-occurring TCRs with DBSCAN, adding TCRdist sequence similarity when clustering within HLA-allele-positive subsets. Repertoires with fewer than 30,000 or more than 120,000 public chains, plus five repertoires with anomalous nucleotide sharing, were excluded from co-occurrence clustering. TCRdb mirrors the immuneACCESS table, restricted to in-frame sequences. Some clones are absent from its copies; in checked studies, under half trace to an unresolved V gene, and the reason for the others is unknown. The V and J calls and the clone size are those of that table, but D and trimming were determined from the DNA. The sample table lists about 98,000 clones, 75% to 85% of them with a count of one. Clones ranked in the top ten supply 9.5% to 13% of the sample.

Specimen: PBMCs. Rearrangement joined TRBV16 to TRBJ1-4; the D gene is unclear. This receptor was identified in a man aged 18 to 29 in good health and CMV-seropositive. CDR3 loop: CASSQTGTNEKLFF. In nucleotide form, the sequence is TGTGCCAGCAGCCAAACGGGAACTAATGAAAAACTGTTTTTT.